Detailed here is one T cell receptor beta chain. Its target is unknown. This sample is part of a study of T cell responses to AZD1222 COVID-19 vaccine. Generated by immunoSEQ multiplex PCR, the TCRdb table keeps only in-frame clones and is missing some. The sample includes under 100,000 clones, 89% of them seen just once. Study conclusions and caveats: Rises in breadth and depth of Spike-specific TCRs came after two AZD1222 doses. With dominance at 160-218 and 743-854, vaccine-associated CD4 TCRs spanned spike. White British ancestry dominated among donors, who included more females, and clonal diversity was possibly underestimated.

Researchers grouped second doses given at about 4 or about 12 weeks into one pool. This CDR3 has 13 residues. Losses at the gene ends were 10 bases for V and 5 bases for J; bases not matched to a gene: 8. The germline CDR1 and CDR2 sequences are SNHLY and FYNNEI. The chain is built from TRBV2 and TRBJ1-1, with 9 nucleotides matching TRBD1. The sequence came from an adult who received the AZD1222 COVID-19 vaccine. The sample was peripheral blood, taken 28 days after the second AZD1222 dose. The CDR3 sequence: CAMHRGRNTEAFF. DNA of the CDR3: TGTGCCATGCACAGGGGGCGTAATACTGAAGCTTTCTTT.